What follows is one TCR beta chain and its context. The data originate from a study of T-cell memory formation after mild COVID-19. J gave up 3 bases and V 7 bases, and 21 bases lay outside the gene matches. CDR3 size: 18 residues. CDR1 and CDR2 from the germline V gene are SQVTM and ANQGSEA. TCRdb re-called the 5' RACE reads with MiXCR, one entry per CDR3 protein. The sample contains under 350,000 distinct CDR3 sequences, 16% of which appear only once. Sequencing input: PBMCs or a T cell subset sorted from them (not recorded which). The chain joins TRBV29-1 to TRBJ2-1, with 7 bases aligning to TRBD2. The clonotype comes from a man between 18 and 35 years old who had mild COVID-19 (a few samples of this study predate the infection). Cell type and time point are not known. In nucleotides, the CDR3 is TGCAGCGCCGAAGGGGTAACCAGCGGGAAGACTGGCTACAATGAGCAGTTCTTC. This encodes CSAEGVTSGKTGYNEQFF.